This T cell receptor (beta chain) was observed in a study of blood T cell repertoires in COVID-19. Study-level information: PBMCs, B-cell-depleted T cells, or T cells provided the cDNA or gDNA that made up the material.

Generated by immunoSEQ multiplex PCR, the TCRdb table keeps only in-frame clones and is missing some. The table lists some 44,000 clones, roughly 80% of them singletons. The CDR3 sequence is 14 residues long. CDR1 and CDR2 (germline): KGHSH, LQKENI. V lost 2 bases and J 6 bases, leaving 10 bases between the germline ends. What was sequenced was peripheral blood. The clonotype originates from a woman aged 55-69 years with acute or convalescent COVID-19. The chain couples TRBV18 to TRBJ2-2; D may be TRBD2 (5 bases). The CDR3: CASSPYRGPGELFF. DNA for the CDR3: TGTGCCAGCTCACCATACCGCGGGCCCGGGGAGCTGTTTTTT.